A selection of T cell receptor beta chains follows, all from one sample in a study of Graves' ophthalmopathy and Graves' hyperthyroidism. In TCRdb, the multiplex PCR reads were re-called with MiXCR into one record per CDR3 protein. The profile shows some 1.1 million distinct CDR3 sequences, roughly two fifths of them singletons. The specimen was peripheral blood or thyroid tissue (not recorded which). These receptor sequences come from an adult man with Graves' hyperthyroidism. Each CDR3 is given with its conserved first and last residue. The order of the fields is J gene, D gene, clone size, V gene, CDR3 DNA, CDR3 protein. The D gene is left open where the match is weak. Clone size, where shown, is once, few, many, or a class for clones that have expanded.

>TRBJ1-2|.|many|TRBV29-1
TGCAGCGTTGTCGAGGGTGGAGGCGGTAATGGCTACACCTTC
CSVVEGGGGNGYTF
>TRBJ1-1|TRBD1|once|TRBV29-1
TGCAGCGCCCAGGGACAGATGAACACTGAAGCTTTCTTT
CSAQGQMNTEAFF
>TRBJ2-2|.|.|TRBV10-3
TGTGCCATCAGGGCCGCTACCACCGGGGAGCTGTTTTTT
CAIRAATTGELFF
>TRBJ2-7|TRBD2|few|TRBV20-1
TGCAGTGCTAGAACTAAGGGAGGGGTGGGTTACTACGAGCAGTACTTC
CSARTKGGVGYYEQYF
>TRBJ2-5|TRBD2|many|TRBV5-1
TGCGCCAGCCTCGGGACTACCGGGACCCAGTACTTC
CASLGTTGTQYF
>TRBJ2-7|.|.|TRBV14
TGTGCCAGCAGCCCCCCGACAGAAACCTACGAGCAGTACTTC
CASSPPTETYEQYF
>TRBJ1-2|.|.|TRBV25-1
TGTGCCTCCACCGAGCTCATCCCTAACTATGGCTACACCTTC
CASTELIPNYGYTF
>TRBJ1-6|.|.|TRBV10-3
TGTGCCAGGGGGTCGCAGTCGAATTCACCCCTCCACTTT
CARGSQSNSPLHF
>TRBJ1-2|.|few|TRBV10-2
TGTGCCAGCAGTTCCTCCGGGACGAGTCTCTACACCTTC
CASSSSGTSLYTF
>TRBJ1-4|.|.|TRBV12-3/TRBV12-4
TGTGCCAGCAGTCCGGAGTGGACCGCTAATGAAAAACTGTTTTTT
CASSPEWTANEKLFF
>TRBJ2-7|TRBD1|few|TRBV12-5
TGTGCTAGTGCCCGAGAAGGGACAGGGAGCCACGAGCAGTACTTC
CASAREGTGSHEQYF
>TRBJ2-5|TRBD2|.|TRBV2
TGTGCCAGCAATTCCGGGACTAGCGGGAGAAGAGAGACCCAGTACTTC
CASNSGTSGRRETQYF
>TRBJ2-7|TRBD2|.|TRBV7-2
TGTGCCAGCAGCTCAACGCTAGCGGTTGGCAGGTTCGAGCAGTACTTC
CASSSTLAVGRFEQYF
>TRBJ1-2|.|few|TRBV4-1
TGCGCCAGCAGCCAAGTAGGAAGGGGGAAAGGCTACACCTTC
CASSQVGRGKGYTF
>TRBJ2-7|TRBD2|.|TRBV7-2
TGTGCCAGCAGCCATAGCGGGGGGGACCACGAGCAGTACTTC
CASSHSGGDHEQYF
>TRBJ2-7|TRBD1|few|TRBV5-4
TGTGCCAGCAGCTTGGTTCGACAGGGGGACTACGAGCAGTACTTC
CASSLVRQGDYEQYF
>TRBJ2-7|TRBD2|.|TRBV20-1
TGCAGTGCTAGGCCTATAGCGGGAGCGGGCTACGAGCAGTACTTC
CSARPIAGAGYEQYF
>TRBJ1-5|.|many|TRBV7-2
TGTGCCAGCAGCTTAGCGCCTGGCCAGCCCCAGCATTTT
CASSLAPGQPQHF
>TRBJ2-7|.|.|TRBV15
TGTGCCACCAGCAGGCACGACACGAGCTCCTACAATGAGCAGTACTTC
CATSRHDTSSYNEQYF
>TRBJ2-5|.|.|TRBV5-4
TGTGCCAGCAGCTCGGTCCCGGGACCTGGAGAGACCCAGTACTTC
CASSSVPGPGETQYF
>TRBJ1-4|TRBD1|many|TRBV7-9
TGTGCCAGCAGCTTCGGACAGGGGGCCAAGGAAAAACTGTTTTTT
CASSFGQGAKEKLFF
>TRBJ2-7|.|.|TRBV7-2
TGTGCCAGCTCACCACGGCCAGACATTTCCTACGAGCAGTACTTC
CASSPRPDISYEQYF
>TRBJ2-7|.|many|TRBV7-2
TGTGCCAGCAGCTTAGGAAAAACATACGGAGTGTACGAGCAGTACTTC
CASSLGKTYGVYEQYF
>TRBJ1-2|TRBD1|once|TRBV29-1
TGCAGCGTTGGGGGGCTGGGACAGACTAACTATGGCTACACCTTC
CSVGGLGQTNYGYTF
>TRBJ1-5|.|many|TRBV7-9
TGTGCCAGCAGCCCCGAGGGGAGTGGCAATCAGCCCCAGCATTTT
CASSPEGSGNQPQHF
>TRBJ2-7|TRBD1|few|TRBV5-1
TGCGCCAGCAGCTTATCTCCGGGACAGGGGCGAGACGAGCAGTACTTC
CASSLSPGQGRDEQYF
>TRBJ2-6|.|many|TRBV7-3
TGTGCCAGCAGCTTACGGCCCCAGCCCCTCTCTGGGGCCAACGTCCTGACTTTC
CASSLRPQPLSGANVLTF
>TRBJ1-4|TRBD1|once|TRBV7-2
TGTGCCAGCAGCTGGGGACAGGGGGCTGCGGAAAAACTGTTTTTT
CASSWGQGAAEKLFF
>TRBJ1-1|TRBD1|many|TRBV19
TGTGCCTCGTTCCGGGACAGGGGGCGCGTTACTGAAGCTTTCTTT
CASFRDRGRVTEAFF
>TRBJ2-7|.|.|TRBV5-1
TGCGCCAGCAGCTTGGGACAAGGCGACTACGTGCAGTACTTC
CASSLGQGDYVQYF
>TRBJ1-5|.|few|TRBV20-1
TGCAGTGCGAAAGATCGATTGACCACTTATAGCAATCAGCCCCAGCATTTT
CSAKDRLTTYSNQPQHF
>TRBJ2-7|.|many|TRBV19
TGTGCCAGTAGTAAAGGACGGGAGCCCTACGAGCAGTACTTC
CASSKGREPYEQYF
>TRBJ2-7|TRBD2|many|TRBV20-1
TGCAGTGCTAGGGGGGGGGTCGAGCAGTACTTC
CSARGGVEQYF
>TRBJ1-2|.|many|TRBV10-3
TGTGCCATCAGTGAAGTATTAAACTATGGCTACACCTTC
CAISEVLNYGYTF